What follows are 21 T cell receptor beta chains derived from one specimen sequenced in a study of Graves' ophthalmopathy and Graves' hyperthyroidism. RNA transcripts were the source from which TCR beta CDR3 regions were amplified. The workflow started with a first-round RT-PCR run with HTBI primers and then moved on to a second-round multiplex PCR. Each CDR3 protein gets one entry after TCRdb re-called the multiplex PCR reads with MiXCR. The table lists hundreds of thousands of distinct CDR3 sequences, around 42% of them singletons. Material for sequencing was peripheral blood. These receptors originate from an adult man with Graves' ophthalmopathy.

The V call is TRBV20-1, the J call TRBJ2-5; 14 nucleotides match TRBD2. Trimming at V came to 5 bases and at J to 5 bases, leaving 1 base not matched to a gene. The CDR3 consists of 13 residues. Germline CDR1 reads DFQATT; CDR2 reads SNEGSKA (reference sequence). DNA of the CDR3: TGCAGTGCTGGGACTAGCGGGGGTGAGACCCAGTACTTC. It specifies CSAGTSGGETQYF.

V usage is TRBV7-9 and J usage is TRBJ1-5, with D unresolved. The CDR3 runs to 14 residues. Trimming removed 1 base at V and 11 bases at J, with 15 bases between. In germline, CDR1 is SEHNR, CDR2 FQNEAQ (reference sequence). Here the CDR3 DNA reads TGTGCCAGCAGCTTAGATGGCGGCGGCCGTTCCCAGCATTTT. Its translation: CASSLDGGGRSQHF.

This clonotype was counted between two and nine times. The rearrangement joins TRBV20-1 to TRBJ1-2; TRBD1 aligns across 8 bases. The CDR3 is 14 amino acids. Germline V gene data show CDR1 as DFQATT and CDR2 as SNEGSKA (reference sequence). Trimming took 5 bases from V and 6 from J; bases not matched to a gene: 11. CDR3 in amino acids: CSAVPLAGGDGYTF. In DNA form, the CDR3 reads TGCAGTGCTGTCCCCCTTGCAGGGGGCGATGGCTACACCTTC.

This clonotype was observed many times. The rearrangement uses TRBV15 and TRBJ2-7; the D is unclear. V was clipped by 1 base and J by 1 base, with 14 bases between them. This CDR3 region has 16 residues. Germline V gene sequence: CDR1 LNHNV, CDR2 YYDKDF (reference sequence). In DNA form, the CDR3 reads TGTGCCACCAGCAGAGGGCGGCCTTATACATCCTACGAGCAGTACTTC. Translation gives CATSRGRPYTSYEQYF.

In this sample, this clonotype turned up a few times. The chain joins TRBV10-1 to TRBJ1-5; D is uncertain. Germline CDR1 and CDR2: WNHNN and SYGVQD (reference sequence). The CDR3 has 13 amino acids. The V end was cut by 3 bases, the J end by 5 bases, with 8 bases between. The CDR3 region is CASSDGEYQPQHF. In DNA form, the CDR3 reads TGCGCCAGCAGTGATGGGGAGTATCAGCCCCAGCATTTT.

This clonotype appeared many times. The chain joins TRBV20-1 to TRBJ1-1, with D possibly TRBD1 on 6 matching bases. The germline CDR1 and CDR2 sequences are DFQATT and SNEGSKA (reference sequence). The CDR3 has 15 amino acids. Trimming took off 6 bases at V and 4 bases at J, with 21 bases between the two ends. The DNA of the CDR3 is TGCAGTGCCCGATTGGCGGGGGCCGTTCTCACTGAAGCTTTCTTT. It specifies CSARLAGAVLTEAFF.

This clonotype was counted at least ten times. The chain employs TRBV20-1 and TRBJ2-6; 9 bases match TRBD1. The germline gives CDR1 DFQATT, CDR2 SNEGSKA (reference sequence). The junction had 13 bases not matched to a gene; V was cut back by 6 bases and J by 4 bases. The length of the CDR3 is 17 residues. The CDR3 protein is CSAFRGTGFAGANVLTF. In DNA form, the CDR3 reads TGCAGTGCCTTCCGGGGGACAGGGTTCGCCGGGGCCAACGTCCTGACTTTC.

The chain is built from TRBV5-6 and TRBJ1-1, with TRBD1 as a possible D gene (5 bases). The CDR3 is 13 residues long. Germline V lookup: CDR1 SGHDT, CDR2 YYEEEE. The germline V and J ends were trimmed by 4 bases and 7 bases, with 14 bases remaining between them. CDR3 coding DNA: TGTGCCAGCAGCGCTGACGGGGGGGGTGAAGCTTTCTTT. Translation: CASSADGGGEAFF.

The chain couples TRBV20-1 to TRBJ2-7; TRBD1 matches 7 bases. The trim removed 4 bases at V and 11 bases at J, leaving 14 bases unmatched. The CDR3 is made up of 13 amino acids. From germline, CDR1 is DFQATT and CDR2 SNEGSKA (reference sequence). CDR3 protein: CSATRPGQNDEYF. For the CDR3, the DNA is TGCAGTGCTACCAGACCGGGACAGAATGATGAGTACTTC.

As regards this clonotype: A junction boundary mismatches the germline segment, possibly from a read error. V is TRBV5-5 and J is TRBJ2-7, with 11 bases that match TRBD1. The CDR3 contains 13 residues. Germline CDR1 and CDR2: SGHKS and YYEKEE (reference sequence). This CDR3 is CASSPTLDRGLNF. The CDR3 coding sequence is TGTGCCAGCAGCCCAACCCTGGACAGGGGGCTTAACTTC.

The chain uses TRBV7-2 and TRBJ2-7; D gene unclear. V lost 4 bases and J lost 5, with 21 bases in between. The germline CDR1 and CDR2 sequences are SGHTA and FQGNSA. The CDR3 loop spans 16 amino acids. The CDR3: CASSSERGLGIDEQYF. The CDR3 nucleotides are TGTGCCAGCAGCTCGGAAAGAGGTTTGGGGATCGACGAGCAGTACTTC.

The rearrangement links TRBV4-2 to TRBJ1-1; D gene ambiguous. The V gene lost 3 bases and the J gene lost 2 bases, with 16 bases spanning the gap. This CDR3 comprises 16 residues. Germline CDR1 is LGHNA and CDR2 is YNFKEQ. The CDR3 is CASSHEGSITNTEAFF. In DNA, the CDR3 is TGTGCCAGCAGCCACGAAGGATCCATAACCAACACTGAAGCTTTCTTT.

The sample holds one count of this clonotype. A much larger clone lies one base from this, so it may be a read error. The V and J genes are TRBV29-1 and TRBJ2-7, with D tentatively TRBD1 (5 bases). This CDR3 region has 11 residues. Germline V gene sequence: CDR1 SQVTM, CDR2 ANQGSEA. Trimming took off 6 bases at V and 12 bases at J, with 18 bases between the two ends. The CDR3 spells CSVASSGQRYF. The DNA of the CDR3 is TGCAGCGTGGCAAGTTCAGGGCAACGGTACTTC.

The chain links TRBV10-3 to TRBJ1-1; possibly TRBD1 for D (5 bases). The CDR3 has 13 amino acids. The germline V and J ends were trimmed by 4 bases and 1 base, with 7 bases remaining between them. CDR1 is ENHRY and CDR2 is SYGVKD in the germline V gene. The CDR3 DNA sequence: TGTGCCATCAGTGCCGGGGGGAACACTGAAGCTTTCTTT. Translating gives CAISAGGNTEAFF.

This clonotype has at least ten counts. V usage is TRBV24-1 and J usage is TRBJ1-6, with 10 bases lining up with TRBD1. CDR3 length equals 14 residues. Per germline, CDR1 KGHDR and CDR2 SFDVKD. Trimming cost V 3 bases and J 14 bases; bases outside gene matches: 6. The CDR3 protein is CATSDTRQGATLHF. The DNA for the CDR3 is TGTGCCACCAGTGATACGCGACAGGGGGCTACCCTCCACTTT.

In DNA, the CDR3 is TGTGCCAGCAGCCAACCGGACGGGGCCCAGTACTTC. This gives the protein CASSQPDGAQYF. The J gene is TRBJ2-5, the V gene TRBV7-9, with a possible D match to TRBD2 (5 bases). Germline assignment: CDR1 SEHNR and CDR2 FQNEAQ (reference sequence). Deletions cut 5 bases from V and 9 bases from J, with 13 bases between. CDR3 size: 12 residues.

The chain has TRBV7-9 and TRBJ1-4; D is undetermined. In germline, CDR1 is SEHNR, CDR2 FQNEAQ (reference sequence). V lost 2 bases and J lost 11, with 18 bases in between. The length of the CDR3 is 15 residues. The CDR3 sequence: CASSLSGSWASKLFF. CDR3 in DNA: TGTGCCAGCAGCTTATCGGGATCCTGGGCCTCGAAACTGTTTTTT.

In this sample, this clonotype turned up many times. This chain uses TRBV10-3 with TRBJ1-2; TRBD1 matches 7 bases. The V gene's germline CDR1 is ENHRY and CDR2 SYGVKD. Trimming at V came to 6 bases and at J to 8 bases, leaving 9 bases not matched to a gene. The CDR3 spans 13 residues. In DNA form, the CDR3 reads TGTGCCATCAGCGAGACAGGGAGTCACGGCTACACCTTC. It codes for CAISETGSHGYTF.

The J gene is TRBJ1-4, the V gene TRBV10-3; TRBD1 aligns across 8 bases. After removal of 10 bases from V and 8 bases from J, the junction contained 12 bases not matched to a gene. CDR1 and CDR2 (germline): ENHRY, SYGVKD. The CDR3 sequence is 14 residues long. The CDR3 bases are TGTGCCAGCAGAAGGGGACAGGCCGAGGAAAAACTGTTTTTT. This sequence encodes CASRRGQAEEKLFF.

The V and J genes are TRBV11-2 and TRBJ2-7, with TRBD1 as a possible D gene (6 bases). The CDR3 sequence is 15 residues long. Germline CDR1 and CDR2: SGHAT and FQNNGV. V lost 5 bases, J lost 0 bases, and 14 bases lay in between. The CDR3 nucleotides read TGTGCCAGCAGCCGTACTACAGGGTACTCCTACGAGCAGTACTTC. It codes for CASSRTTGYSYEQYF.

The J gene is TRBJ2-3, the V gene TRBV7-3; weak D call: TRBD2 (5 bases). The CDR3 consists of 13 residues. V gave up 7 bases and J gave up 1 base, with 9 bases separating them. Germline V gene sequence: CDR1 SGHTA, CDR2 FQGTGA. CDR3 sequence reads: CASNRGGTDTQYF. Here the CDR3 DNA reads TGTGCCAGCAACCGGGGAGGCACAGATACGCAGTATTTT.